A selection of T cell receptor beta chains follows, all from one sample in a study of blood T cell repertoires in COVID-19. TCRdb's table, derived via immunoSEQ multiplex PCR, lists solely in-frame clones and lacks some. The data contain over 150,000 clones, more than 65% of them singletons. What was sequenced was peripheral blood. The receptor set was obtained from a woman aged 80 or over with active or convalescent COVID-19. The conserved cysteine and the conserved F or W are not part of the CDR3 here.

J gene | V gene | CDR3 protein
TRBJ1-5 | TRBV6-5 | ASRMTGEGQPQH
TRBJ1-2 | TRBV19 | ASKDTGIRGYT
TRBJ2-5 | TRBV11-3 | ASSRTGGKETQY
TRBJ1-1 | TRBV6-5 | ASSYSGGRTEAF
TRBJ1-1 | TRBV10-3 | AISESSEKEAF
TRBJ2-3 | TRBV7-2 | ASSSRTSGTSTDTQY
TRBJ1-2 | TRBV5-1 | ASSNLGASNYGYT
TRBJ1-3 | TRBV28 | ASIEVRDGNTIY
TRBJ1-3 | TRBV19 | ASSMGRVVDTIY
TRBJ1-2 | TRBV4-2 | ASSRTGQGDYGYT
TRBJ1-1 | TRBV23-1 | ASSLRDRATMNTEAF
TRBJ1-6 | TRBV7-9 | ASSLEGTSPLH
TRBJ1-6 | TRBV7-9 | ASSDLGQGIESPLH
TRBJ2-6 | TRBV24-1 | ATSASGLTGANVLT
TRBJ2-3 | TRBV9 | ASSQSDTQY
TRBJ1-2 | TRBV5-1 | ASSFNRNLVYGYT
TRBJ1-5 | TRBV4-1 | ASSQVGQGGLSSQPQH
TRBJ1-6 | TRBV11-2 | ASSLGIGGLRSPLH
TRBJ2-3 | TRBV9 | ASSGGLAGVADTQY
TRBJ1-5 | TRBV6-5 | ASRKGGSNQPQH
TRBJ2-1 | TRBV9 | ASSPRWSAGVKNEQF
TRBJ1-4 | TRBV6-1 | ASSEAARGRGLF
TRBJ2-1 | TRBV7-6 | ASSLVGGDNEQF
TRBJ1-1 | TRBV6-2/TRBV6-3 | ASSYPGRVNTEAF
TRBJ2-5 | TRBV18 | ASSPATGGEETQY
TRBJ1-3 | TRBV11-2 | ASSLLGVGNTIY
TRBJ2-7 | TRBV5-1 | ASSLVTGQGGEQY
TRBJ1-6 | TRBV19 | ASSTTQGATRSPLH
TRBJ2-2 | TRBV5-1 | ASSLLGETGELF
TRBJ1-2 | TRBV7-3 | ASSLRDGTTKT
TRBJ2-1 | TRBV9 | ASSVAKGGQGYESSYNEQF
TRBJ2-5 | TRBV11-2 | ASSLVEAQY
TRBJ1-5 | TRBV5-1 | ASSSGTGGQPQH
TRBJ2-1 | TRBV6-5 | ASSYRRQGAYNEQF
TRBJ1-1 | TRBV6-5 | ASSQTGIPEQGAF
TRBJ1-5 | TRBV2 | ASSVQGNNQPQH
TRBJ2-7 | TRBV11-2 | ASSLGRGSPHEQY
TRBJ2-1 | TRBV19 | ASSIFRGQGDNEQF